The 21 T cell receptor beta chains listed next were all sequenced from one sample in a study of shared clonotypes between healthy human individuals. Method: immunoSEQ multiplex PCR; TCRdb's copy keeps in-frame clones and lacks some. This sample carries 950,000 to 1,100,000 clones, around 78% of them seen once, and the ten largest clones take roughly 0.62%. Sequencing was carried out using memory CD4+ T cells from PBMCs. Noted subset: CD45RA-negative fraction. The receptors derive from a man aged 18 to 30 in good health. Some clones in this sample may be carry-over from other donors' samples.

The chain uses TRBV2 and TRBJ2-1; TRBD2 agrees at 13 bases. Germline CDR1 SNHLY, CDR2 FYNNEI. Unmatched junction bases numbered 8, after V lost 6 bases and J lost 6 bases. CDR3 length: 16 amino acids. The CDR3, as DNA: TGTGCCAGCAGGGGGACTAGCGGGAAAGAGCGCAATGAGCAGTTCTTC. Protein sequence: CASRGTSGKERNEQFF.

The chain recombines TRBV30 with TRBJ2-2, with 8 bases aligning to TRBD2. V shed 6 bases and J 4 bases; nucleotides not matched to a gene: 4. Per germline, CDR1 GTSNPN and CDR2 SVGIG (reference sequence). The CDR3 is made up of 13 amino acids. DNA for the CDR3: TGTGCCTGCGGGCGGGAGGTCACCGGGGAGCTGTTTTTT. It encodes CACGREVTGELFF. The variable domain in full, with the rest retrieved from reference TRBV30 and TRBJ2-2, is SQTIHQWPATLVQPVGSPLSLECTVEGTSNPNLYWYRQAAGRGLQLLFYSVGIGQISSEVPQNLSASRPQDRQFILSSKKLLLSDSGFYLCACGREVTGELFFGEGSRLTVL.

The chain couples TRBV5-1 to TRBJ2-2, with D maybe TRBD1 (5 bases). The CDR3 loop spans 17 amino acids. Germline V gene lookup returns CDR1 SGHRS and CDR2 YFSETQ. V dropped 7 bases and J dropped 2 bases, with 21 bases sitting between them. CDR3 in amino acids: CASHKDLFRVNTGELFF. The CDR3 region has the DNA TGCGCCAGCCATAAAGACCTGTTCAGGGTTAACACCGGGGAGCTGTTTTTT.

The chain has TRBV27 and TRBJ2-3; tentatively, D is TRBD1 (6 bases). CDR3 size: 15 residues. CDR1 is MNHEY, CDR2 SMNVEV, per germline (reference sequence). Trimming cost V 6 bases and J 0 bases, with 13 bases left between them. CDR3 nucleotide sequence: TGTGCCAGCAGGACATACAGGGTTAGCACAGATACGCAGTATTTT. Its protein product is CASRTYRVSTDTQYF.

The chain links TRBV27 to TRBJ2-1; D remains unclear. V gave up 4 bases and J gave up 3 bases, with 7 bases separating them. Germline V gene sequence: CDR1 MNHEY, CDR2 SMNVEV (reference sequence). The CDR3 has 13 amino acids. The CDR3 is CASSSYFYNEQFF. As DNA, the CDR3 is TGTGCCAGCAGTTCCTACTTCTACAATGAGCAGTTCTTC.

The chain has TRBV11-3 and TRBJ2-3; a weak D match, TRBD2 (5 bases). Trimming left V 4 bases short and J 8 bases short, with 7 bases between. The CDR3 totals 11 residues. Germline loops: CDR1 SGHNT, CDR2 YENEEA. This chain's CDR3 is CASSSAGTQYF. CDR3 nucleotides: TGTGCCAGCAGCTCGGCGGGTACGCAGTATTTT.

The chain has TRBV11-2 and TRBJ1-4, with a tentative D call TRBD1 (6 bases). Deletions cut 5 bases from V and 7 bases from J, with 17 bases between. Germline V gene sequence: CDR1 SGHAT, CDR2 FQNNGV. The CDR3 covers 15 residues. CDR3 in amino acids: CASSLGRGDGEKLFF. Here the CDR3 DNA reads TGTGCCAGCAGCCTCGGGAGGGGGGACGGTGAAAAACTGTTTTTT.

CDR3 in amino acids: CASSQTLKRTSGSPDTQYF. CDR3 DNA sequence: TGCGCCAGCAGCCAAACGTTGAAGCGGACTAGCGGGAGTCCAGATACGCAGTATTTT. J is TRBJ2-3 and V is TRBV4-3; 13 positions agree with TRBD2. Germline loops: CDR1 LGHNA, CDR2 YSLEER. The J segment lost 4 bases and the V segment lost 2 bases, leaving 12 bases of the junction unmatched. The length of the CDR3 is 19 residues.

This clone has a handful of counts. In nucleotides, the CDR3 is TGTGCCAGCAGCTACAGGGGTCGTGAAAAACTGTTTTTT. The encoded protein is CASSYRGREKLFF. The chain links TRBV7-8 to TRBJ1-4; 7 bases line up with TRBD1. Trimming cost V 4 bases and J 7 bases; bases outside gene matches: 3. The germline gives CDR1 SGHVS, CDR2 FQNEAQ. The CDR3 extends over 13 amino acids.

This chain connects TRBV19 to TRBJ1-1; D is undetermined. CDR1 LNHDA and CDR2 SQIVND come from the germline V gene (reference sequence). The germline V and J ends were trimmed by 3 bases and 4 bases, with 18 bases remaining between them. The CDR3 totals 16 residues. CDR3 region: CASSIGAVLGSTEAFF. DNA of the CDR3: TGTGCCAGTAGTATTGGTGCGGTGTTGGGATCCACTGAAGCTTTCTTT.

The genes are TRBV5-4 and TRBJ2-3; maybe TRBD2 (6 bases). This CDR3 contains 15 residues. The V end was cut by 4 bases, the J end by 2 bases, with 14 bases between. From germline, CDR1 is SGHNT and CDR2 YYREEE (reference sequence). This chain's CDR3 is CASSTRDWYTDTQYF. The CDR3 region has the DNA TGTGCCAGCAGCACGCGGGACTGGTACACAGATACGCAGTATTTT.

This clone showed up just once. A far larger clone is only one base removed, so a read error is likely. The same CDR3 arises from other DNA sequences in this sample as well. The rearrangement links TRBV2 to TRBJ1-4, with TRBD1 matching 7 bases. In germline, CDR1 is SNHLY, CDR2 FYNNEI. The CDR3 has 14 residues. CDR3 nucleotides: TGTGCCAGCAGGCCAGGGGGAACTAATGAAAAACTGTTTTTC. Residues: CASRPGGTNEKLFF.

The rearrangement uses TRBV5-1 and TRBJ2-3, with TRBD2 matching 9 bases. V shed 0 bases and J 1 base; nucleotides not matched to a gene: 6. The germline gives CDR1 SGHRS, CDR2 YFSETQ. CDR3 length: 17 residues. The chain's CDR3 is CASSLVPRGRGTDTQYF. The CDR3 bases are TGCGCCAGCAGCTTGGTACCCCGCGGGAGGGGCACAGATACGCAGTATTTT.

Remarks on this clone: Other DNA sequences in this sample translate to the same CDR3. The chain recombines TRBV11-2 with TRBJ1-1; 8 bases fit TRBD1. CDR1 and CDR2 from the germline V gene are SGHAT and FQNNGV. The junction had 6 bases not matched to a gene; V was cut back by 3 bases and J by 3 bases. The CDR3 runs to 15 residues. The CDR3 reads CASSLRTGRDTEAFF. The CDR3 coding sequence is TGTGCCAGCAGCTTGAGGACAGGGAGGGACACTGAAGCTTTCTTT.

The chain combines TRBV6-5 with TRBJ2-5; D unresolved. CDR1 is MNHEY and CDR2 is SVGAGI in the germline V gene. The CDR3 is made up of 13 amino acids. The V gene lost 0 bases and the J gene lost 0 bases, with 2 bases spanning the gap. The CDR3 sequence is CASSYSNQETQYF. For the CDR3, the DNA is TGTGCCAGCAGTTACTCCAACCAAGAGACCCAGTACTTC.

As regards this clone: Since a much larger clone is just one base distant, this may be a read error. CDR3 region: CASGLTEAYEQYF. In DNA, the CDR3 is TGCGCCAGCGGACTAACGGAAGCCTACGAGCAGTACTTC. V and J are TRBV5-1 and TRBJ2-7; maybe TRBD2 (6 bases). Trimming removed 7 bases from V and 2 bases from J, with 13 bases in between. There are 13 residues in the CDR3. Germline CDR1 SGHRS, CDR2 YFSETQ.

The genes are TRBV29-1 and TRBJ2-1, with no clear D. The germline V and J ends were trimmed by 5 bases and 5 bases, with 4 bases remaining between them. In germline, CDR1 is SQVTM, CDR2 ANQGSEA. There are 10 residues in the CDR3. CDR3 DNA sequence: TGCAGCGTTAGGGACAATGAGCAGTTCTTC. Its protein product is CSVRDNEQFF.

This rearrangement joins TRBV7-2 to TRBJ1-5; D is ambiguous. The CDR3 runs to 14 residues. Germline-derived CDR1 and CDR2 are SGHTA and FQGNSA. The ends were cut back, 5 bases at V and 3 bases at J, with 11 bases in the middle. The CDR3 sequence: CASSAARFNQPQHF. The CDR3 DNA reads TGTGCCAGCAGCGCAGCCAGGTTCAATCAGCCCCAGCATTTT.

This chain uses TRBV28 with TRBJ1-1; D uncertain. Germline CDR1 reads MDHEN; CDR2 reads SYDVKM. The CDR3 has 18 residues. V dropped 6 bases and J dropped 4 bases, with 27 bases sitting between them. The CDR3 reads CASSLPPRARSWITEAFF. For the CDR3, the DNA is TGTGCCAGCAGCCTTCCCCCCCGGGCCCGCAGCTGGATCACTGAAGCTTTCTTT.

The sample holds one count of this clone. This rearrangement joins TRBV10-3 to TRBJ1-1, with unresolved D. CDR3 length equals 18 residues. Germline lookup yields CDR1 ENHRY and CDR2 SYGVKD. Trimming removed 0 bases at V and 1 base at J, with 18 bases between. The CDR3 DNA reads TGTGCCATCAGTGAGTCCGGGCCCAATCTTTCCTGGAACACTGAAGCTTTCTTT. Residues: CAISESGPNLSWNTEAFF.

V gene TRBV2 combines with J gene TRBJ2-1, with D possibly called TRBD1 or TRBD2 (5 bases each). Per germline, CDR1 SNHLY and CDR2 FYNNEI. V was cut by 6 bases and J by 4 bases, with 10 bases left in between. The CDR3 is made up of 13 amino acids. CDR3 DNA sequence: TGTGCCAGCAGAAGGGACGGGTACAATGAGCAGTTCTTC. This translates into CASRRDGYNEQFF.